This TCR beta chain was obtained from a study of T cells in Graves' hyperthyroidism and ophthalmopathy. Amplification of TCR beta CDR3 regions was performed using RNA transcripts as template. Primed by the HTBI set, a first-round RT-PCR was run on the TCR CDR3. TCRdb redid the calling of the multiplex PCR reads with MiXCR, one entry per CDR3 protein. The table records roughly 500,000 distinct CDR3 sequences, over 11% of them present only once. Extraction of PBMCs used approximately 10 ml of fresh peripheral blood. The CDR3 loop spans 16 amino acids. Per the germline V gene, CDR1 is GTSNPN and CDR2 is SVGIG (reference sequence). V was pared by 0 bases and J by 4 bases, with 11 bases of the junction left unmatched.

This chain links TRBV30 with TRBJ2-7; TRBD2 agrees at 8 bases. Source material: blood. This clonotype originated in a woman under 40 with Graves' hyperthyroidism that later progressed to Graves' ophthalmopathy. The CDR3 spells CAWSVKESSGVYEQYF. CDR3 nucleotides: TGTGCCTGGAGTGTAAAAGAGAGTAGCGGGGTTTACGAGCAGTACTTC.